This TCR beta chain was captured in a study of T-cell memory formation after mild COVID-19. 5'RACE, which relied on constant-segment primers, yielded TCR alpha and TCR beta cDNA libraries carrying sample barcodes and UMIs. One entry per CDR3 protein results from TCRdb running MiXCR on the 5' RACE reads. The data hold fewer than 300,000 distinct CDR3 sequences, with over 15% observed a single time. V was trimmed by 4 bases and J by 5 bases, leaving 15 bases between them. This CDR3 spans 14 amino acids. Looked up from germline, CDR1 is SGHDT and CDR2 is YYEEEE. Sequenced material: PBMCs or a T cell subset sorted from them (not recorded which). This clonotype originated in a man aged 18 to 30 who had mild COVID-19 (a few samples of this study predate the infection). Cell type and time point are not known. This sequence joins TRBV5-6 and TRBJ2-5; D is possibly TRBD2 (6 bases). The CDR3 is CASSLLGGKETQYF. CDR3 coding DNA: TGTGCCAGCAGCCTCCTTGGGGGGAAGGAGACCCAGTACTTC.